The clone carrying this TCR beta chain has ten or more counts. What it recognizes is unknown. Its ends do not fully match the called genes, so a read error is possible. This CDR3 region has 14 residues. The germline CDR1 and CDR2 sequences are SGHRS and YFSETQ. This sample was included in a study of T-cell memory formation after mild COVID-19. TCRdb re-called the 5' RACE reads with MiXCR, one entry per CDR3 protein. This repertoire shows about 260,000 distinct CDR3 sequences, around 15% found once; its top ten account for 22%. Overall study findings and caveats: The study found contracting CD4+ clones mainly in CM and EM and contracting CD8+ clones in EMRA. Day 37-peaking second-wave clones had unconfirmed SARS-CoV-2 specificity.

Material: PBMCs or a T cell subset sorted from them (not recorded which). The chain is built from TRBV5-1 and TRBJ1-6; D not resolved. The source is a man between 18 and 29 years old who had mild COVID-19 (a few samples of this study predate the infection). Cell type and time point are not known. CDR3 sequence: CASSLDGGNSPLHF. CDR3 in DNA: TGTGCCAGCAGTCTGGACGGAGGAAATTCACCCCTCCACTTT.